Each of the 5 T cell receptor beta chains below was sequenced from the same sample in a study of blood T cell repertoires in COVID-19. The table came from immunoSEQ multiplex PCR; TCRdb's copy has only in-frame clones and leaves some out. The data contain tens of thousands of clones, 85% to 90% of them singletons. Sequences were obtained from peripheral blood. The receptors derive from a woman aged 55 to 70 with COVID-19, enrolled during active disease.

The V and J genes are TRBV7-8 and TRBJ1-4; tentatively, D is TRBD1 (6 bases). The CDR3 totals 13 residues. V was trimmed by 5 bases and J by 7 bases, leaving 11 bases between them. Germline CDR1 SGHVS, CDR2 FQNEAQ. Here the CDR3 reads CASSTGGLEKLFF. The CDR3 DNA reads TGTGCCAGCAGCACCGGGGGGCTTGAAAAACTGTTTTTT.

V gene TRBV7-9 combines with J gene TRBJ2-7; 9 nucleotides match TRBD1. The CDR3 is 15 amino acids. The J segment lost 9 bases and the V segment lost 3 bases, leaving 12 bases of the junction unmatched. Germline CDR1 reads SEHNR; CDR2 reads FQNEAQ (reference sequence). The CDR3 nucleotides read TGTGCCAGCAGCTTCCCGGGACAGGGCATTTTATTGCAGTACTTC. Its protein is CASSFPGQGILLQYF.

V and J are TRBV6-2 or TRBV6-3 and TRBJ2-1; the match to TRBD2 covers 10 bases. The CDR3 length is 16 residues. From germline, CDR1 is MNHEY and CDR2 SVGEGT. V was clipped by 2 bases and J by 2 bases; unmatched bases: 3. CDR3 loop: CASSYTSGRAYNEQFF. The CDR3 DNA follows: TGTGCCAGCAGTTACACCAGCGGGAGGGCCTACAATGAGCAGTTCTTC.

The chain couples TRBV14 to TRBJ1-4; D might be TRBD1 (5 bases). The CDR3 extends over 16 amino acids. Trimming pared 1 base from V and 8 bases from J, leaving 17 bases between. Germline V gene sequence: CDR1 SGHDN, CDR2 FVKESK. CDR3 region: CASSQVIGARGEKLFF. For the CDR3, the DNA is TGTGCCAGCAGCCAAGTAATAGGGGCCCGAGGAGAAAAACTGTTTTTT.

Here the CDR3 reads CASNLDSLGYTF. The CDR3 coding sequence is TGTGCCAGCAACCTCGACAGCCTTGGCTACACCTTC. The V gene is TRBV2, the J gene TRBJ1-2; perhaps TRBD1 as D (5 bases). The germline V gene has CDR1 SNHLY and CDR2 FYNNEI. Trimming removed 7 bases from V and 7 bases from J, with 13 bases in between. The CDR3 consists of 12 residues.